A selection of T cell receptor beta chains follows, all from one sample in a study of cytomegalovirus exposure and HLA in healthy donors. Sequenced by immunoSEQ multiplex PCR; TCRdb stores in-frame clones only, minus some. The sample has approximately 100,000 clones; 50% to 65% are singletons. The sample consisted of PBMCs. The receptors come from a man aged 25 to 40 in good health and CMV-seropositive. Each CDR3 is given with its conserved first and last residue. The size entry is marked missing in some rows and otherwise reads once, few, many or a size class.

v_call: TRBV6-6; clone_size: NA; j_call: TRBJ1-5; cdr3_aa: CASQGANQPQHF
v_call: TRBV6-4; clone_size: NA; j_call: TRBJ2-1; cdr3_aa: CASSDSATYSGNEQFF
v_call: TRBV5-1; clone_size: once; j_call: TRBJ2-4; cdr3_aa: CASSWGEGVAQGAIQYF
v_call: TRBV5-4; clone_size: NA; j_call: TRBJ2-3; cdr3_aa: CASSSSTSRSTDTQYF
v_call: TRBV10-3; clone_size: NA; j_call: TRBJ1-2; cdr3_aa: CAISDVSSGGYTF
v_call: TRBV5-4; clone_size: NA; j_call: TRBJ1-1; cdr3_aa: CASSLVQGSFNTEAFF
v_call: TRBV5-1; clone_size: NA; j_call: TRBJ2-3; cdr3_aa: CASSLVAGGPDTQYF
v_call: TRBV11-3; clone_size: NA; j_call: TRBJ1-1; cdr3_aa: CASSITGGEAFF
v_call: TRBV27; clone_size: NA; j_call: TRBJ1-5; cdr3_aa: CASSLPRGGNQPQHF
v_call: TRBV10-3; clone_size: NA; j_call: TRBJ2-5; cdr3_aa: CAIRERAGMETQYF
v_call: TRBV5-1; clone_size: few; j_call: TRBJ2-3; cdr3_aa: CASRRTSGGLGTDTQYF
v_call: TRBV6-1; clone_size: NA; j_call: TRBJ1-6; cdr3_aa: CASRQTGQGSSPLHF
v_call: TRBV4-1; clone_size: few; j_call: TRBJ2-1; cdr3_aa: CASSQDTPKYNEQFF
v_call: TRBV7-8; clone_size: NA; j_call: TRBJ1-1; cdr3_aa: CASSLGGQINTEAFF
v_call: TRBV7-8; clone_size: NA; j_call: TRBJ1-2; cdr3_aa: CASSLTVNYGYTF
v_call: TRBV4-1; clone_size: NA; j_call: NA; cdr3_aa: CASSPGGGYEQYF
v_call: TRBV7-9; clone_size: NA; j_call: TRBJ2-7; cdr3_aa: CASSRTGGETSQYF
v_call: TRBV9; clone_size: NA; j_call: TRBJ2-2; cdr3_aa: CASSLGVKSGAGELFF
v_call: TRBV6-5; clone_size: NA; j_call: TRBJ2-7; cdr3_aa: CASSLSDNPSYEQYF
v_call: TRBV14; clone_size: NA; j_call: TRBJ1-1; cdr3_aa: CASSQTGRDRDTEAFF
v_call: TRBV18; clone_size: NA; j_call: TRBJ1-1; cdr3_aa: CASSPTGFTEAFF
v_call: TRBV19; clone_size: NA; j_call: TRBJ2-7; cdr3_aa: CASSRSDRDYEQYF
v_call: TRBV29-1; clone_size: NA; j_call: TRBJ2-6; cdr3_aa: CSVVFGPGANVLTF
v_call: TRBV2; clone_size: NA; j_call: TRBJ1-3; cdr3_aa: CASSEQGTGNTIYF
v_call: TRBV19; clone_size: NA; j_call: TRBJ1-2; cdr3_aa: CASQYSGQGRGGYTF
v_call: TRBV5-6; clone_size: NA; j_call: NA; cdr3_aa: CASSGDSKSVYEQYF
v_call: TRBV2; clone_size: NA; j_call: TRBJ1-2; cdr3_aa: CASSGTGDGYTF
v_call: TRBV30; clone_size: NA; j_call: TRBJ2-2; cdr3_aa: CAWSAAGRGGPGELFF
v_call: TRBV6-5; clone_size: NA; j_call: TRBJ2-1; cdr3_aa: CASRVRDPDRNEQFF
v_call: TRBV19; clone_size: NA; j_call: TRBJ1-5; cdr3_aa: CASSDRAGQPQHF
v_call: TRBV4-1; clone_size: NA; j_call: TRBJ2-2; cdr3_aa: CASRIGGWGQTGELFF
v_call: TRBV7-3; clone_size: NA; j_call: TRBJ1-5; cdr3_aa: CASSLTTGQPQHF
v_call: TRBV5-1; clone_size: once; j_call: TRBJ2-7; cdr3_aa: CASSLASGGAVSSYEQYF
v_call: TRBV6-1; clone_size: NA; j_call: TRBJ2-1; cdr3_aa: CASNSWSSYNEQFF
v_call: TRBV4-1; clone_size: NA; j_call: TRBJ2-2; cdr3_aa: CASSQAEREGELFF
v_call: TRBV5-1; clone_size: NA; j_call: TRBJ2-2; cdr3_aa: CASEAGAGTGELFF
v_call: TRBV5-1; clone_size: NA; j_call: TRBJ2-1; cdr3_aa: CASTTSGTTYNEQFF
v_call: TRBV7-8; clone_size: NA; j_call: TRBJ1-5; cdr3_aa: CASSLDRDRWPQHF
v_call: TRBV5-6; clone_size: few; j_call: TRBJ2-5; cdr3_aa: CASSLQGAREQYF
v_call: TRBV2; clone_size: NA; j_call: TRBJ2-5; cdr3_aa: CASGMTSGGVPLETQYF
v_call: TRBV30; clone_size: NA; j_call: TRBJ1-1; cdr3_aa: CAWSVGRGNTEAFF
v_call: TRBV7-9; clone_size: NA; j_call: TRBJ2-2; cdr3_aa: CASSSLRGSRTGELFF
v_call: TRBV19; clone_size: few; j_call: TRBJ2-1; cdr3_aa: CASSFFSGTAYNEQFF